The 30 T cell receptor beta chains below were found in one sample sequenced in a study of radiation and T cells in renal cell carcinoma. Time point defined: baseline pretreatment blood. Noted treatment: 15 Gy SBRT to primary tumor, nephrectomy 4 weeks later. The repertoire was sequenced with immunoSEQ multiplex PCR; TCRdb's copy has only in-frame clones and lacks some. The data show roughly 150,000 clones, with about 85% seen just once and around 4.4% held by the top ten. Material: blood, obtained from a patient whose treatment included radiotherapy and nephrectomy. These receptors came from a woman between 65 and 79 years old with renal cell carcinoma.

V is TRBV27 and J is TRBJ2-1; no reliable D call. CDR3 length equals 13 residues. V lost 6 bases, J lost 4 bases, and 10 bases lay in between. Looked up from germline, CDR1 is MNHEY and CDR2 is SMNVEV (reference sequence). The CDR3 spells CASRELAYNEQFF. The CDR3 coding sequence is TGTGCCAGCAGGGAACTCGCATACAATGAGCAGTTCTTC.

V usage is TRBV19 and J usage is TRBJ1-1, with a weak D call TRBD1 (5 bases). The V end was cut by 3 bases, the J end by 2 bases, with 13 bases between. The CDR3 loop spans 15 amino acids. CDR1 is LNHDA, CDR2 SQIVND, per germline (reference sequence). The CDR3 DNA is TGTGCCAGTAGTATTTATGACAGTCCTAACACTGAAGCTTTCTTT. Translation: CASSIYDSPNTEAFF. The full variable domain, in which reference TRBV19 and TRBJ1-1 provide the parts outside the CDR3, is DGGITQSPKYLFRKEGQNVTLSCEQNLNHDAMYWYRQDPGQGLRLIYYSQIVNDFQKGDIAEGYSVSREKKESFPLTVTSAQKNPTAFYLCASSIYDSPNTEAFFGQGTRLTVV.

This clone has a single count. The chain combines TRBV19 with TRBJ1-5, with a tentative D call TRBD1 (5 bases). The CDR3 spans 16 residues. Germline CDR1 reads LNHDA; CDR2 reads SQIVND (reference sequence). Trimming removed 2 bases at V and 2 bases at J, with 13 bases between. The CDR3 is CASSIYATAGNQPQHF. DNA for the CDR3: TGTGCCAGTAGTATATATGCGACAGCAGGCAATCAGCCCCAGCATTTT.

J is TRBJ2-7 and V is TRBV11-2; TRBD2 is a possible D gene (7 bases). This CDR3 has 13 residues. CDR1 and CDR2 from the germline V gene are SGHAT and FQNNGV. Trimming removed 2 bases at V and 6 bases at J, with 11 bases between. The CDR3 DNA is TGTGCCAGCAGCTTAAGGGGGGGGCTCGAGCAGTACTTC. Protein sequence: CASSLRGGLEQYF. Full variable domain (rest looked up from reference TRBV11-2 and TRBJ2-7): EAGVAQSPRYKIIEKRQSVAFWCNPISGHATLYWYQQILGQGPKLLIQFQNNGVVDDSQLPKDRFSAERLKGVDSTLKIQPAKLEDSAVYLCASSLRGGLEQYFGPGTRLTVT.

This clone was detected once. This chain uses TRBV6-5 with TRBJ1-1; D is ambiguous. Trimming shortened V by 7 bases and J by 3 bases, and 18 bases separated the two germline ends. The germline V gene has CDR1 MNHEY and CDR2 SVGAGI. The CDR3 has 15 amino acids. CDR3 DNA sequence: TGTGCCAGCACCCTAGGAGGGTTTGGGGACACTGAAGCTTTCTTT. Amino acids: CASTLGGFGDTEAFF.

The genes are TRBV7-2 and TRBJ2-6; 9 nucleotides agree with TRBD1. After removal of 8 bases from V and 0 bases from J, the junction contained 8 bases not matched to a gene. The CDR3 is 17 residues long. Germline V CDR1 and CDR2: SGHTA, FQGNSA. CDR3 DNA: TGTGCCAGCGGAAGGACAGGGGCTAGCTCTGGGGCCAACGTCCTGACTTTC. This gives the protein CASGRTGASSGANVLTF. The full variable domain, in which reference TRBV7-2 and TRBJ2-6 provide the parts outside the CDR3, is GAGVSQSPSNKVTEKGKDVELRCDPISGHTALYWYRQSLGQGLEFLIYFQGNSAPDKSGLPSDRFSAERTGGSVSTLTIQRTQQEDSAVYLCASGRTGASSGANVLTFGAGSRLTVL.

V is TRBV5-1 and J is TRBJ1-2; D remains ambiguous. Trimming took 0 bases from V and 4 from J, leaving 7 bases between them. CDR3 length: 13 residues. CDR1 is SGHRS and CDR2 is YFSETQ in the germline V gene. As DNA, the CDR3 is TGCGCCAGCAGCTTGGACGGCACCTATGGCTACACCTTC. Amino acid sequence: CASSLDGTYGYTF.

The rearrangement joins TRBV5-1 to TRBJ2-6; TRBD1 is a possible D gene (5 bases). This CDR3 spans 16 amino acids. CDR1 SGHRS and CDR2 YFSETQ come from the germline V gene. The V end was cut by 3 bases, the J end by 1 base, with 11 bases between. CDR3 amino acids: CASSSTALSGANVLTF. The CDR3 DNA is TGCGCCAGCAGCTCGACAGCGCTGTCTGGGGCCAACGTCCTGACTTTC.

V usage is TRBV6-6 and J usage is TRBJ2-1, with 10 bases identical to TRBD1. This CDR3 spans 15 amino acids. V shed 2 bases and J 8 bases; nucleotides not matched to a gene: 6. The germline V gene has CDR1 MNHNY and CDR2 SVGAGI (reference sequence). The CDR3 DNA follows: TGTGCCAGCAGTTACGAGGGACAGGGGAAGGATGAGCAGTTCTTC. Translation: CASSYEGQGKDEQFF.

The CDR3 spells CASSLPRAATGVDTQYF. The CDR3 coding sequence is TGTGCCAGCAGCTTGCCGAGGGCCGCAACAGGGGTGGATACGCAGTATTTT. The chain combines TRBV5-4 with TRBJ2-3, with 7 bases lining up with TRBD1. The V gene's germline CDR1 is SGHNT and CDR2 YYREEE (reference sequence). J was trimmed by 6 bases and V by 1 base; bases with no gene match: 14. The length of the CDR3 is 17 residues.

V is TRBV9 and J is TRBJ2-1, with 14 bases that match TRBD2. This CDR3 is built from 16 residues. V dropped 0 bases and J dropped 9; count of bases not matched to a gene: 5. The germline V gene has CDR1 SGDLS and CDR2 YYNGEE. As DNA, the CDR3 is TGTGCCAGCAGCGTAGCCGGACTAGCGGGGGGACCTGAGCAGTTCTTC. Encoded protein: CASSVAGLAGGPEQFF.

This clone was seen once. The chain combines TRBV29-1 with TRBJ2-7; 9 bases agree with TRBD2. The germline V gene has CDR1 SQVTM and CDR2 ANQGSEA. J was trimmed by 2 bases and V by 6 bases; bases with no gene match: 5. This CDR3 is 13 amino acids long. Written as DNA, the CDR3 is TGCAGCGTCGGGGCGGGGGGGCCCTACGAGCAGTACTTC. This translates into CSVGAGGPYEQYF.

The chain employs TRBV2 and TRBJ1-1, with D tentatively TRBD1 (5 bases). CDR3 length: 14 residues. Trimming took off 8 bases at V and 0 bases at J, with 13 bases between the two ends. Germline lookup yields CDR1 SNHLY and CDR2 FYNNEI. The CDR3 DNA reads TGTGCCAGCGTGTACGAGGGGTTGAACACTGAAGCTTTCTTT. Translating it yields CASVYEGLNTEAFF. Variable domain in full (rest from reference TRBV2 and TRBJ1-1): EPEVTQTPSHQVTQMGQEVILRCVPISNHLYFYWYRQILGQKVEFLVSFYNNEISEKSEIFDDQFSVERPDGSNFTLKIRSTKLEDSAMYFCASVYEGLNTEAFFGQGTRLTVV.

This clone has just one count. This chain links TRBV6-5 with TRBJ1-3; perhaps TRBD1 as D (5 bases). This CDR3 region has 14 residues. Germline-derived CDR1 and CDR2 are MNHEY and SVGAGI. V was cut by 2 bases and J by 0 bases, with 5 bases left in between. The CDR3 spells CASSYRGSGNTIYF. In DNA, the CDR3 is TGTGCCAGCAGTTACAGGGGCTCTGGAAACACCATATATTTT.

CDR3 nucleotides: TGTGCCAGCAGTGCCCAGTTCGACTCCCTTTACGAGCAGTACTTC. Its protein product is CASSAQFDSLYEQYF. J is TRBJ2-7 and V is TRBV27; no clear D. V gave up 5 bases and J gave up 4 bases, with 18 bases separating them. The CDR3 spans 15 residues. Germline V gives CDR1 MNHEY, CDR2 SMNVEV (reference sequence).

The J gene is TRBJ2-2, the V gene TRBV5-1; 14 nucleotides agree with TRBD2. The V and J ends lost 4 bases and 3 bases, in that order; junction bases with no gene match: 8. Germline V CDR1 and CDR2: SGHRS, YFSETQ. The CDR3 has 18 amino acids. The CDR3 coding sequence is TGCGCCAGCAGCCGGACTAGCGGGGGGCATGTCGACACCGGGGAGCTGTTTTTT. Its translation: CASSRTSGGHVDTGELFF. Variable domain in full (rest from reference TRBV5-1 and TRBJ2-2): KAGVTQTPRYLIKTRGQQVTLSCSPISGHRSVSWYQQTPGQGLQFLFEYFSETQRNKGNFPGRFSGRQFSNSRSEMNVSTLELGDSALYLCASSRTSGGHVDTGELFFGEGSRLTVL.

This clone was recorded only once. This sequence joins TRBV9 and TRBJ1-3; D is unclear. CDR1 and CDR2 (germline): SGDLS, YYNGEE. V gave up 5 bases and J gave up 0 bases, with 6 bases separating them. The CDR3 runs to 13 residues. The CDR3 region is CASSEGSGNTIYF. CDR3 nucleotides: TGTGCCAGCAGTGAGGGCTCTGGAAACACCATATATTTT. The variable domain in full, with the rest retrieved from reference TRBV9 and TRBJ1-3, is DSGVTQTPKHLITATGQRVTLRCSPRSGDLSVYWYQQSLDQGLQFLIQYYNGEERAKGNILERFSAQQFPDLHSELNLSSLELGDSALYFCASSEGSGNTIYFGEGSWLTVV.

The chain has TRBV6-5 and TRBJ1-1, with no clear D. Germline CDR1 reads MNHEY; CDR2 reads SVGAGI. This CDR3 is 10 amino acids long. The V end was cut by 7 bases, the J end by 5 bases, with 5 bases between. Here the CDR3 DNA reads TGTGCCAGCAAAGAGACTGAAGCTTTCTTT. Translated, it gives CASKETEAFF.

The V and J genes are TRBV7-8 and TRBJ1-2, with D maybe TRBD1 (5 bases). The V end lost 0 bases, the J end lost 4 bases, and 12 bases lay between the germline ends. Germline V gene data show CDR1 as SGHVS and CDR2 as FQNEAQ. CDR3 length: 15 amino acids. In nucleotides, the CDR3 is TGTGCCAGCAGCTTAGCAGGGGTAGGGGCCTATGGCTACACCTTC. This translates into CASSLAGVGAYGYTF.

This chain's CDR3 is CASRREETQYF. DNA for the CDR3: TGTGCCAGTCGGAGGGAAGAGACCCAGTACTTC. This chain joins TRBV6-6 and TRBJ2-5; the D gene is possibly TRBD2 (6 bases). The germline CDR1 and CDR2 sequences are MNHNY and SVGAGI (reference sequence). This CDR3 has 11 residues. V was trimmed by 9 bases and J by 3 bases, leaving 8 bases between them.

The rearrangement joins TRBV2 to TRBJ1-4, with D hard to call. The CDR3 loop spans 14 amino acids. The germline CDR1 and CDR2 sequences are SNHLY and FYNNEI. Trimming left V 5 bases short and J 4 bases short, with 11 bases between. CDR3 sequence (DNA): TGTGCCAGCAGTTCAGGATTGGGTAATGAAAAACTGTTTTTT. Residues: CASSSGLGNEKLFF. The whole variable domain, remainder taken from reference TRBV2 and TRBJ1-4, is EPEVTQTPSHQVTQMGQEVILRCVPISNHLYFYWYRQILGQKVEFLVSFYNNEISEKSEIFDDQFSVERPDGSNFTLKIRSTKLEDSAMYFCASSSGLGNEKLFFGSGTQLSVL.

This rearrangement joins TRBV5-8 to TRBJ2-3; 9 nucleotides line up with TRBD1. The germline gives CDR1 SGHTS, CDR2 YDEGEE. The CDR3 contains 15 residues. Unmatched junction bases numbered 7, after V lost 7 bases and J lost 1 base. CDR3 amino acids: CASGPGQGRTDTQYF. The CDR3 nucleotides are TGTGCCAGCGGACCTGGACAGGGGCGCACAGATACGCAGTATTTT. Using reference TRBV5-8 and TRBJ2-3 for the parts outside the CDR3, the full variable domain is EAGVTQSPTHLIKTRGQQATLRCSPISGHTSVYWYQQALGLGLQFLLWYDEGEERNRGNFPPRFSGRQFPNYSSELNVNALELEDSALYLCASGPGQGRTDTQYFGPGTRLTVL.

CDR3 bases: TGTGCCAGCGCTCGGCAGCCTACCTACGAGCAGTACTTC. As protein: CASARQPTYEQYF. V usage is TRBV5-6 and J usage is TRBJ2-7; D remains ambiguous. V was cut by 7 bases and J by 2 bases, with 13 bases left in between. Germline-derived CDR1 and CDR2 are SGHDT and YYEEEE. The CDR3 is made up of 13 amino acids.

The rearrangement links TRBV11-2 to TRBJ1-1, with D uncertain. The CDR3 is made up of 12 amino acids. Looked up from germline, CDR1 is SGHAT and CDR2 is FQNNGV. Trimming took 5 bases from V and 5 from J, leaving 9 bases between them. The CDR3: CASSPMRTEAFF. CDR3 nucleotides: TGTGCCAGCAGCCCCATGAGAACTGAAGCTTTCTTT.

The genes are TRBV9 and TRBJ2-3, with D hard to call. The germline V gene encodes CDR1 SGDLS and CDR2 YYNGEE. Between the trimmed V and J ends, which lost 6 bases and 0 bases, there was a span of 14 bases. The CDR3 totals 15 residues. Here the CDR3 DNA reads TGTGCCAGCACCCGGACCCCAACTAGCACAGATACGCAGTATTTT. This encodes CASTRTPTSTDTQYF. The whole variable domain, filled in from reference TRBV9 and TRBJ2-3, reads DSGVTQTPKHLITATGQRVTLRCSPRSGDLSVYWYQQSLDQGLQFLIQYYNGEERAKGNILERFSAQQFPDLHSELNLSSLELGDSALYFCASTRTPTSTDTQYFGPGTRLTVL.

The chain recombines TRBV29-1 with TRBJ1-1; TRBD1 is a possible D gene (5 bases). Germline values: CDR1 SQVTM, CDR2 ANQGSEA. V was shortened by 4 bases and J by 6 bases, with 12 bases between the two germline ends. The CDR3 runs to 12 residues. The CDR3 region has the DNA TGCAGCGTTGGGGGGTGGGGCGCTGAAGCTTTCTTT. It yields the protein CSVGGWGAEAFF.

V and J are TRBV15 and TRBJ2-1; 8 bases are shared with TRBD1. Per the germline V gene, CDR1 is LNHNV and CDR2 is YYDKDF (reference sequence). The CDR3 is 16 amino acids. V dropped 3 bases and J dropped 1; count of bases not matched to a gene: 5. Here the CDR3 DNA reads TGTGCCACCAGCAGGGAAAGGACAGGGTCCTACAATGAGCAGTTCTTC. Its translation: CATSRERTGSYNEQFF.

This chain links TRBV2 with TRBJ1-5, with D unclear. Germline CDR1 SNHLY, CDR2 FYNNEI. CDR3 length equals 14 residues. The ends were cut back, 1 base at V and 3 bases at J, with 7 bases in the middle. The CDR3 is CASSEEGNNQPQHF. The CDR3 coding sequence is TGTGCCAGCAGTGAAGAAGGAAACAATCAGCCCCAGCATTTT.

This chain links TRBV9 with TRBJ2-7, with a possible D match to TRBD2 (6 bases). The germline gives CDR1 SGDLS, CDR2 YYNGEE. The CDR3 is made up of 14 amino acids. The V and J ends lost 3 bases and 10 bases respectively, with 20 bases between them. CDR3 residues: CASSANRGTAKQYF. CDR3 nucleotides: TGTGCCAGCAGCGCAAACCGCGGGACGGCTAAACAGTACTTC. Using reference TRBV9 and TRBJ2-7 for the parts outside the CDR3, the full variable domain is DSGVTQTPKHLITATGQRVTLRCSPRSGDLSVYWYQQSLDQGLQFLIQYYNGEERAKGNILERFSAQQFPDLHSELNLSSLELGDSALYFCASSANRGTAKQYFGPGTRLTVT.

The V gene is TRBV5-1, the J gene TRBJ1-2; D not certain. Trimming left V 0 bases short and J 0 bases short, with 12 bases between. This CDR3 is 16 amino acids long. CDR1 and CDR2 (germline): SGHRS, YFSETQ. CDR3 bases: TGCGCCAGCAGCTTGGAACCAGAGCTTACTAACTATGGCTACACCTTC. Translation gives CASSLEPELTNYGYTF. Drawing the rest from reference TRBV5-1 and TRBJ1-2, the complete variable domain is KAGVTQTPRYLIKTRGQQVTLSCSPISGHRSVSWYQQTPGQGLQFLFEYFSETQRNKGNFPGRFSGRQFSNSRSEMNVSTLELGDSALYLCASSLEPELTNYGYTFGSGTRLTVV.